One T cell receptor beta chain is described in this entry. As yet, its antigen is unknown. This CDR3 has 15 amino acids. The ends were cut back, 1 base at V and 6 bases at J, with 11 bases in the middle. Germline V gene sequence: CDR1 SGHRS, CDR2 YFSETQ. Using RNA transcripts as the source, TCR beta CDR3 regions were amplified. A first-round RT-PCR of the TCR CDR3 used the HTBI primer set. TCRdb called the multiplex PCR reads again in MiXCR, with one record for every CDR3 protein. The table has 600,000 or so distinct CDR3 sequences, about 14% seen once. The data were taken from a study of T cells in Graves' hyperthyroidism and ophthalmopathy. Findings and limits, study-wide: Progression to ophthalmopathy was predicted a median of roughly 6.6 months early.

The gene calls are TRBV5-1 and TRBJ1-6, with a possible D match to TRBD1 (6 bases). This TCR derives from a woman between 45 and 60 years old with Graves' ophthalmopathy. The sequencing input was blood. The CDR3 is CASSLSRGSNSPLHF. For the CDR3, the DNA is TGCGCCAGCAGCTTGAGCAGGGGTAGTAATTCACCCCTCCACTTT.